The rows below give T cell receptor beta chains drawn from one sample of a study of blood T cells in healthy people across ages. TCRdb re-called the 5' RACE reads through MiXCR, storing one row per CDR3 protein. The repertoire consists of 1,500,000 or so distinct CDR3 sequences, with approximately 59% occurring once and the leading ten covering roughly 6.3%. Sequencing input: blood. These receptors were obtained from a man younger than 35 in good health. CDR3s include the opening cysteine and the closing phenylalanine or tryptophan. A D gene is named only where the DNA matches it firmly. Size is omitted from some rows. Given values are once, few, many or a class for expanded clones.

. | TRBJ2-5 | once | TRBV20-1 | CSARSDSQETQYF | TGCAGTGCTAGAAGTGACAGTCAAGAGACCCAGTACTTC
TRBD2 | TRBJ2-5 | once | TRBV27 | CASSFDPGGETQYF | TGTGCCAGCAGTTTCGATCCCGGGGGGGAGACCCAGTACTTC
TRBD1 | TRBJ1-1 | . | TRBV5-1 | CASSMGQGFTEAFF | TGCGCCAGCAGCATGGGACAGGGTTTCACTGAAGCTTTCTTT
. | TRBJ2-7 | many | TRBV20-1 | CSARDRRTYEQYF | TGCAGTGCTAGAGATCGAAGGACCTACGAGCAGTACTTC
. | TRBJ1-1 | . | TRBV29-1 | CSVVKGAVGTEAFF | TGCAGCGTGGTGAAAGGCGCCGTGGGAACTGAAGCTTTCTTT
. | TRBJ2-3 | . | TRBV4-3 | CASSRQPADTQYF | TGCGCCAGCAGCCGACAGCCCGCAGATACGCAGTATTTT
. | TRBJ1-6 | . | TRBV18 | CASSQSVPNPSYNSPLHF | TGTGCCAGCTCGCAATCCGTTCCAAACCCCTCCTATAATTCACCCCTCCACTTT
TRBD1 | TRBJ2-1 | . | TRBV20-1 | CSARFGQGYNEQFF | TGCAGTGCTAGATTTGGACAGGGGTACAATGAGCAGTTCTTC
. | TRBJ2-3 | . | TRBV7-9 | CASNLLAVSTDTQYF | TGTGCCAGCAACCTTTTAGCGGTCAGCACAGATACGCAGTATTTT
. | TRBJ2-7 | . | TRBV20-1 | CSARDRVGQYYEQYF | TGCAGTGCTAGAGATCGCGTCGGACAGTACTACGAGCAGTACTTC